The T cell receptor (beta chain) described here comes from a study of cytomegalovirus exposure and HLA in healthy donors. Amplification used 60 Vbeta primers and 13 Jbeta primers. Here immunoSEQ multiplex PCR was the method, and the copy in TCRdb shows in-frame clones only, minus some. Here the sample spans approximately 130,000 clones, 70% to 80% being singletons. With respect to this clone: What it binds is not known.

J was trimmed by 3 bases and V by 6 bases; bases with no gene match: 18. Germline loops: CDR1 ENHRY, CDR2 SYGVKD. This CDR3 has 18 residues. Study-level points and caveats: Presence/absence comparisons presumed near-even sequencing depth among donors. According to the study, roughly 160 TCR beta chains were cytomegalovirus-associated.

The receptor's source is a man under 40 in good health and CMV-seronegative. The material sequenced was PBMCs. This sequence joins TRBV10-3 and TRBJ2-7; 9 nucleotides agree with TRBD2. This CDR3 is CAISPGARGAGGFYEQYF. CDR3 coding DNA: TGTGCCATCAGCCCGGGAGCAAGGGGGGCGGGGGGGTTCTACGAGCAGTACTTC.